The sequence of this TCR beta chain was determined in a study of cytomegalovirus exposure and HLA in healthy donors. The study ran its PCR with 60 Vbeta and 13 Jbeta primers. The repertoire was sequenced with immunoSEQ multiplex PCR; TCRdb's copy has only in-frame clones and lacks some. The sample shows about 160,000 clones, about three quarters of them seen only once. Study-level findings and limits: Based on reports, TCR beta sequences accurately predicted HLA-A and HLA-B alleles for most subjects. In a later analysis, 15,000 to 20,000 TCR beta sequences were associated with HLA alleles at 0.05 false discovery rate. Cytomegalovirus-associated status was assigned to about 170 TCR beta chains.

V lost 2 bases to trimming and J lost 3 bases, with 10 bases between them. CDR1 and CDR2 from the germline V gene are LGHNA and YNFKEQ. This CDR3 comprises 14 residues. The count of this clone is one. The antigen is undetermined. Specimen: PBMCs. The chain has TRBV4-2 and TRBJ1-1; no definite D call. The TCR sequence derives from a woman aged 25 to 45 in good health and CMV-seronegative. CDR3 protein: CASSQSVAYTEAFF. In DNA, the CDR3 is TGTGCCAGCAGCCAAAGTGTTGCGTACACTGAAGCTTTCTTT.